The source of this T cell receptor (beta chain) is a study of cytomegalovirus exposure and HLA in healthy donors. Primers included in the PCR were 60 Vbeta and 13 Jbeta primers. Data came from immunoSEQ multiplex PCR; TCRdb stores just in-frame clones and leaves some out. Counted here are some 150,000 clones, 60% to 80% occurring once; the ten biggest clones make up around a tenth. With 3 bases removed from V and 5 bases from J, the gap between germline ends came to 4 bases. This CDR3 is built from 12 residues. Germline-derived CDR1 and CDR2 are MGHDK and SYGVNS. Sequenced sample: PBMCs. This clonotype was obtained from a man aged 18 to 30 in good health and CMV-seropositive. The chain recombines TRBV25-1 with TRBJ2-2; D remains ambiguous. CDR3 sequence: CASSERTGELFF. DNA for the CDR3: TGTGCCAGCAGTGAGCGAACCGGGGAGCTGTTTTTT.